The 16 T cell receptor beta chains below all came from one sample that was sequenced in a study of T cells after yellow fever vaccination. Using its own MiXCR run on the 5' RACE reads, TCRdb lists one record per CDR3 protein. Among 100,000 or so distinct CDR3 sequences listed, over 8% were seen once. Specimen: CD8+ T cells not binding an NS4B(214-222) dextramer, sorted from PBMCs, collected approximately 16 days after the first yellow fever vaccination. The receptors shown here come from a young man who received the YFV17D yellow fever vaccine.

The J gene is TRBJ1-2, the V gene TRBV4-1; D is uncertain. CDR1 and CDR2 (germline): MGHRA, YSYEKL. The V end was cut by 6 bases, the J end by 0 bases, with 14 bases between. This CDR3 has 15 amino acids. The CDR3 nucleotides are TGCGCCAGCAGAGAAAGCATGGCGTCTAACTATGGCTACACCTTC. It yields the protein CASRESMASNYGYTF.

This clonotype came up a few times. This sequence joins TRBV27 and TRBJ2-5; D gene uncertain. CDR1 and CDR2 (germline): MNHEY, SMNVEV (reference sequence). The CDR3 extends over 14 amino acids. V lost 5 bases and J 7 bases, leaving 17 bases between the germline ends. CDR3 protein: CASSRTKAPGTQYF. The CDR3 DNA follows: TGTGCCAGCAGTCGGACCAAGGCCCCCGGGACCCAGTACTTC.

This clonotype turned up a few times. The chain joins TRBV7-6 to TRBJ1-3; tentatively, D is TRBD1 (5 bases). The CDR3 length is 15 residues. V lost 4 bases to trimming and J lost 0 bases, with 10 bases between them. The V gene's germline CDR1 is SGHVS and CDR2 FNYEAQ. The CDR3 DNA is TGTGCCAGCAGCTCGGGACCGATCTCTGGAAACACCATATATTTT. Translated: CASSSGPISGNTIYF.

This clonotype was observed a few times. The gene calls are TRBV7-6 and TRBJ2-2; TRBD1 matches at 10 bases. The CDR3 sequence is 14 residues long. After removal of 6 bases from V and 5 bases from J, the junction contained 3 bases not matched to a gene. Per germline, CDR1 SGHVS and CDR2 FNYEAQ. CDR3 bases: TGTGCCAGCAGTCGGACAGGGGGTACCGGGGAGCTGTTTTTT. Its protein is CASSRTGGTGELFF.

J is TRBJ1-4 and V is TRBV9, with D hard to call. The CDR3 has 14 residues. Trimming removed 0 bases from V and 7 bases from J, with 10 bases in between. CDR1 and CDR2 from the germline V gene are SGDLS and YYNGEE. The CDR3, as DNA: TGTGCCAGCAGCGTAGACGGAGAGCCTGAAAAACTGTTTTTT. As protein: CASSVDGEPEKLFF.

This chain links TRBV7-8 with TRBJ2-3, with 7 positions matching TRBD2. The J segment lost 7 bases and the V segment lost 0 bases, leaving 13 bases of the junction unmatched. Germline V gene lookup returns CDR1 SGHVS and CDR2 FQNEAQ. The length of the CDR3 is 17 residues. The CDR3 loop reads CASSLAGRLALVNTQYF. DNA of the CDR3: TGTGCCAGCAGCTTAGCCGGGAGACTAGCCCTAGTTAATACGCAGTATTTT.

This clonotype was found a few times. In DNA form, the CDR3 reads TGTGCCAGCACCCATTCCGGGGCTCAGCCCCAGCATTTT. Its translation is CASTHSGAQPQHF. The chain is built from TRBV6-2 or TRBV6-3 and TRBJ1-5; the D gene is possibly TRBD1 (5 bases). Germline loops: CDR1 MNHEY, CDR2 SVGEGT. CDR3 length: 13 residues. V was trimmed by 7 bases and J by 6 bases, leaving 13 bases between them.

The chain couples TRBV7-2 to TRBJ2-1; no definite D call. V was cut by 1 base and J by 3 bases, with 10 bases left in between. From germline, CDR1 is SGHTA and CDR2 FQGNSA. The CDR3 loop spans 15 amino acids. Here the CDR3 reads CASSLGSSNYNEQFF. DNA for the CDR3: TGTGCCAGCAGCTTAGGAAGTTCTAACTACAATGAGCAGTTCTTC.

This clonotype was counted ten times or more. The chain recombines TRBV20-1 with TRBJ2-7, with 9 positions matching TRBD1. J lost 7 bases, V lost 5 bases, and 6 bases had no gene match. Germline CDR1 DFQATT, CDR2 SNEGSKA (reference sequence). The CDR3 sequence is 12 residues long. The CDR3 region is CSAGTGPKEQYV. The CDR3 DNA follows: TGCAGTGCTGGGACAGGGCCTAAAGAGCAGTACGTC.

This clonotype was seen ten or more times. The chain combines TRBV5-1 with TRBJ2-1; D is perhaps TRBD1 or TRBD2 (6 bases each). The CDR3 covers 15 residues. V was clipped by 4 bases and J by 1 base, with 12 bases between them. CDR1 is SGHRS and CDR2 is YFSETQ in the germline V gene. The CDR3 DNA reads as TGCGCCAGCAGCGGTACAGGGAGGTCCTACAATGAGCAGTTCTTC. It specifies CASSGTGRSYNEQFF.

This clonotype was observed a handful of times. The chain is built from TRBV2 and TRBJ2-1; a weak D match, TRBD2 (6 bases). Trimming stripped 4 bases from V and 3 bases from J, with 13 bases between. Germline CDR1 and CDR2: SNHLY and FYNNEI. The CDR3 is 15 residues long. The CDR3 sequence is CASSVWGDLYNEQFF. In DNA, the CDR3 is TGTGCCAGCAGTGTATGGGGGGATCTCTACAATGAGCAGTTCTTC. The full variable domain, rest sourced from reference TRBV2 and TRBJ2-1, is EPEVTQTPSHQVTQMGQEVILRCVPISNHLYFYWYRQILGQKVEFLVSFYNNEISEKSEIFDDQFSVERPDGSNFTLKIRSTKLEDSAMYFCASSVWGDLYNEQFFGPGTRLTVL.

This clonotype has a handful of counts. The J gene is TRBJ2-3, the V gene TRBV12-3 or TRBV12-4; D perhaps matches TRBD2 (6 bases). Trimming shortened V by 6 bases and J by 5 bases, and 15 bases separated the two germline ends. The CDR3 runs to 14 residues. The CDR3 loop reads CASSSSGPRDTQYF. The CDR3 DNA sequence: TGTGCCAGCAGCTCCAGCGGGCCAAGAGATACGCAGTATTTT.

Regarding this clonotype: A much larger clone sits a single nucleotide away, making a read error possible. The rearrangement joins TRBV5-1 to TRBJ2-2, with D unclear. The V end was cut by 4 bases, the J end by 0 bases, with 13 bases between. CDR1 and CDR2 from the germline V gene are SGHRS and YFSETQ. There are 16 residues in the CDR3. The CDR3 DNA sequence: TGCGCCAGCAGCCCCGTACAGCAGCCGAACACCGGGGAGCTGTTTTTT. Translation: CASSPVQQPNTGELFF. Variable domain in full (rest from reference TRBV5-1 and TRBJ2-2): KAGVTQTPRYLIKTRGQQVTLSCSPISGHRSVSWYQQTPGQGLQFLFEYFSETQRNKGNFPGRFSGRQFSNSRSEMNVSTLELGDSALYLCASSPVQQPNTGELFFGEGSRLTVL.

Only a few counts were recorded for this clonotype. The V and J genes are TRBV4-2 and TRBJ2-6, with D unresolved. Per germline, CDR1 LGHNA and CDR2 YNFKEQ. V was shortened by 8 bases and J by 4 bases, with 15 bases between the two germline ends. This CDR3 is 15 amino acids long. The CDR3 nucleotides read TGTGCCAGCTCAGAAAGGGAATTCGGGGCCAACGTCCTGACTTTC. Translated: CASSEREFGANVLTF.

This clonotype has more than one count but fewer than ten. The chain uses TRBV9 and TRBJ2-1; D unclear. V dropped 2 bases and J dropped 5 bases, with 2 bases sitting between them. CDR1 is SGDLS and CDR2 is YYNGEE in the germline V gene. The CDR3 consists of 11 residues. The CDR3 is CASSVNNEQFF. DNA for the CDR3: TGTGCCAGCAGCGTCAACAATGAGCAGTTCTTC.

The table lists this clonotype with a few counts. CDR3 bases: TGCGCCAGCAGCTTGGCCCTAAGGCAGGGGTCTAACTATGGCTACACCTTC. It specifies CASSLALRQGSNYGYTF. The genes are TRBV5-1 and TRBJ1-2, with a tentative D call TRBD1 (6 bases). Between the trimmed V and J ends, which lost 0 bases and 0 bases, there was a span of 15 bases. The germline CDR1 and CDR2 sequences are SGHRS and YFSETQ. The CDR3 has 17 residues.